The following is a TCR beta chain sequence with its context. Its antigen remains unidentified. The data stem from a study of a mutant IDH1 vaccine in newly diagnosed glioma. Study overall: Beginning 4-6 weeks after radiotherapy alone, or with temozolomide cycles, vaccination took place. Of treated patients, approximately 62% were men and about 38% women, averaging around 39 years. It was radiotherapy, temozolomide, or both that patients received previously, with most receiving both.

The data were produced by immunoSEQ multiplex PCR, yet TCRdb's version contains in-frame clones alone and is incomplete. The data contain 70,000 to 95,000 clones, around 85% of them singletons. The CDR3 consists of 14 residues. J was trimmed by 7 bases and V by 6 bases; bases with no gene match: 7. Germline values: CDR1 MDHEN, CDR2 SYDVKM. Time point noted: week 23, last vaccination. The content of each vaccine dose was 300 ug of mutant IDH1 20-mer peptide, and topical imiquimod accompanied it. This TCR was recovered from a woman aged 45-65 years with glioma. The chain joins TRBV28 to TRBJ2-2; 8 positions match TRBD1. The sequencing used PBMCs, collected from a glioma patient whose treatment included an IDH1 peptide vaccine. The CDR3 nucleotides are TGTGCCAGCAGAAGGCAGGGGGCAAACGGGGAGCTGTTTTTT. Translation gives CASRRQGANGELFF.